The 5 T cell receptor beta chains below were found in one sample sequenced in a study of T cell responses to AZD1222 COVID-19 vaccine. Here immunoSEQ multiplex PCR was the method, and the copy in TCRdb shows in-frame clones only, minus some. This table holds 130,000 to 150,000 clones, around 90% found once. This sample comprised peripheral blood, obtained on day 0 of AZD1222 vaccination. Every receptor here comes from an adult in good health.

In nucleotides, the CDR3 is TGCAGTGCAGGGGTGAACACTGAAGCTTTCTTT. Its protein is CSAGVNTEAFF. The rearrangement links TRBV20-1 to TRBJ1-1, with D possibly TRBD1 on 5 matching bases. Germline CDR1 is DFQATT and CDR2 is SNEGSKA (reference sequence). The CDR3 spans 11 residues. The germline V and J ends were trimmed by 6 bases and 0 bases, with 5 bases remaining between them.

J is TRBJ2-1 and V is TRBV7-2; 8 bases agree with TRBD2. Losses at the gene ends were 5 bases for V and 10 bases for J; bases not matched to a gene: 7. The CDR3 length is 13 residues. Germline lookup yields CDR1 SGHTA and CDR2 FQGNSA. CDR3 sequence: CASSPGGGYEQFF. CDR3 nucleotide sequence: TGTGCCAGCAGCCCGGGGGGGGGATACGAGCAGTTCTTC.

The chain combines TRBV18 with TRBJ2-1, with 7 bases lining up with TRBD2. The CDR3 contains 15 residues. Losses at the gene ends were 4 bases for V and 8 bases for J; bases not matched to a gene: 11. Germline V gene lookup returns CDR1 KGHSH and CDR2 LQKENI. The CDR3 DNA reads as TGTGCCAGCTCACTCCCGAGCGGGGCCGGGGATGAGCAGTTCTTC. Translating gives CASSLPSGAGDEQFF.

This sequence joins TRBV5-1 and TRBJ1-2, with D hard to call. V lost 0 bases, J lost 1 base, and 10 bases lay in between. This CDR3 contains 15 residues. Germline V gene lookup returns CDR1 SGHRS and CDR2 YFSETQ. The CDR3 reads CASSLEGPLNYGYTF. CDR3 DNA: TGCGCCAGCAGCTTGGAAGGTCCGCTTAACTATGGCTACACCTTC.

J is TRBJ1-4 and V is TRBV30; TRBD1 aligns across 7 bases. CDR1 and CDR2 from the germline V gene are GTSNPN and SVGIG (reference sequence). CDR3 length equals 12 residues. After removal of 5 bases from V and 7 bases from J, the junction contained 4 bases not matched to a gene. The CDR3 coding sequence is TGTGCCTGGGGGGACAGTGGTGAAAAACTGTTTTTT. Translation gives CAWGDSGEKLFF. Together with reference TRBV30 and TRBJ1-4, the CDR3 gives the full variable domain: SQTIHQWPATLVQPVGSPLSLECTVEGTSNPNLYWYRQAAGRGLQLLFYSVGIGQISSEVPQNLSASRPQDRQFILSSKKLLLSDSGFYLCAWGDSGEKLFFGSGTQLSVL.